This T cell receptor beta chain derives from a study of blood T cell repertoires in COVID-19. Turning to the study itself: COVID-19 samples collected from the United States, Italy and Spain covered acute and convalescent phases. Sample material is recorded as cDNA or gDNA derived from T cells, B-cell-depleted T cells, or PBMCs.

The CDR3 has 17 amino acids. Original data processing: It was from reference gene primer amplification that nucleated cell counts were estimated. TCRdb keeps only in-frame clones here, not all; method: immunoSEQ multiplex PCR. D and trimming were read from the DNA, whereas the V and J calls and clone size are those reported in that table. The table has 150,000 to 200,000 clones, around 81% seen once. Sequencing was done on a sample of peripheral blood. This receptor was obtained from a human donor with acute or convalescent COVID-19. The donor label of this sample is uncertain. This chain connects TRBV21-1 to TRBJ1-5; the D call in the table, TRBD1, was not verified against the DNA. TRBV21-1 is recorded as a pseudogene. The CDR3 DNA is TGTGCCAGCAGCCACAGGGTTAAAGGTGCCGGCAATCAGCCCCAGCATTTT. As protein: CASSHRVKGAGNQPQHF.